This T cell receptor (beta chain) is from a study of blood T cell repertoires in COVID-19. The ends lost 1 base at V and 5 bases at J; junction bases unmatched: 9. The CDR3 has 16 amino acids. Germline CDR1 and CDR2: MNHEY and SMNVEV (reference sequence). Sequenced by immunoSEQ multiplex PCR; TCRdb stores in-frame clones only, minus some. The table shows around 23,000 clones, with 72% occurring only once. The chain links TRBV27 to TRBJ1-2, with 8 nucleotides matching TRBD1. Specimen: peripheral blood. This clonotype was sampled from a woman of 80 years or more with acute or convalescent COVID-19. The CDR3 region is CASSLFDRGLDYGYTF. The CDR3 DNA reads TGTGCCAGCAGTTTATTCGACAGGGGCCTTGATTATGGCTACACCTTC.